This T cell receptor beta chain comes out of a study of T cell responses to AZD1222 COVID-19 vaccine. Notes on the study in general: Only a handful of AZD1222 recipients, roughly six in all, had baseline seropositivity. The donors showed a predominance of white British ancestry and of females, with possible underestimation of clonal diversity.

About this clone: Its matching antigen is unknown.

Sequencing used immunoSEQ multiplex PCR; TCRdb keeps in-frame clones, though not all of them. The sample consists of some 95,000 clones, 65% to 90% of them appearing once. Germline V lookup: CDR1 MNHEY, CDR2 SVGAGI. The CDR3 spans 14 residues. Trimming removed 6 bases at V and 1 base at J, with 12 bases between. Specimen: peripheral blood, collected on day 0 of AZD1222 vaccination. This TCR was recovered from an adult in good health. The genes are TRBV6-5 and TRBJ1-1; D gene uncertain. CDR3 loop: CASRPVLENTEAFF. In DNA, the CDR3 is TGTGCCAGCAGACCGGTCCTAGAGAACACTGAAGCTTTCTTT.